One sample yielded the 32 T cell receptor beta chains listed below, sequenced in a study of T cells in Graves' hyperthyroidism and ophthalmopathy. The source material, RNA transcripts, was used to amplify TCR beta CDR3 regions. Researchers ran a first-round RT-PCR on the TCR CDR3 using the HTBI primer set. One entry per CDR3 protein results from TCRdb running MiXCR on the multiplex PCR reads. This table has approximately 400,000 distinct CDR3 sequences, approximately 13% appearing once. Specimen: blood. The receptors shown here come from a woman aged 55-70 years with Graves' hyperthyroidism.

In its sample, this clonotype was seen many times. The genes are TRBV12-3 or TRBV12-4 and TRBJ1-6, with D maybe TRBD1 (6 bases). The V end lost 4 bases, the J end lost 7 bases, and 11 bases lay between the germline ends. This CDR3 has 14 residues. DNA of the CDR3: TGTGCCAGCAGTTCTTACGACAGGAATTCACCCCTCCACTTT. Translating it yields CASSSYDRNSPLHF.

This clonotype was recorded at least ten times. CDR3 nucleotide sequence: TGTGCCAGCTCACCCCCGGGACTGACCCCCTACGAGCAGTACTTC. Its protein is CASSPPGLTPYEQYF. This chain joins TRBV18 and TRBJ2-7, with a possible D match to TRBD2 (6 bases). Germline V CDR1 and CDR2: KGHSH, LQKENI. V lost 3 bases, J lost 2 bases, and 14 bases lay in between. The CDR3 is 15 amino acids.

This clonotype was recorded at least ten times. The J gene is TRBJ2-3, the V gene TRBV7-3; D is unresolved. Trimming cost V 5 bases and J 3 bases, with 18 bases left between them. The CDR3 is made up of 16 amino acids. CDR1 and CDR2 (germline): SGHTA, FQGTGA. CDR3 residues: CASSPTAVFGTDTQYF. CDR3 coding DNA: TGTGCCAGCAGCCCCACGGCGGTTTTTGGGACAGATACGCAGTATTTT.

The chain's CDR3 is CASSIEGQSNQPQHF. The CDR3 nucleotides are TGTGCCAGTAGTATTGAGGGACAGAGCAATCAGCCCCAGCATTTT. The V gene is TRBV19, the J gene TRBJ1-5; 7 bases align to TRBD1. CDR3 length: 15 residues. Per the germline V gene, CDR1 is LNHDA and CDR2 is SQIVND (reference sequence). V was clipped by 3 bases and J by 1 base; unmatched bases: 3.

The chain couples TRBV18 to TRBJ1-5, with D maybe TRBD1 (6 bases). V was clipped by 2 bases and J by 4 bases, with 12 bases between them. The germline CDR1 and CDR2 sequences are KGHSH and LQKENI. CDR3 size: 15 residues. The CDR3 here is CASSPKGQMNQPQHF. Written as DNA, the CDR3 is TGTGCCAGCTCACCAAAGGGACAAATGAATCAGCCCCAGCATTTT.

The gene calls are TRBV6-1 and TRBJ1-3; TRBD1 agrees at 9 bases. V lost 1 base to trimming and J lost 2 bases; unmatched junction nucleotides: 0. The CDR3 extends over 15 amino acids. Looked up from germline, CDR1 is MNHNS and CDR2 is SASEGT. The CDR3 region is CASSEDRGPGNTIYF. CDR3 sequence (DNA): TGTGCCAGCAGTGAAGACAGGGGGCCTGGAAACACCATATATTTT.

This clonotype was found many times. The genes are TRBV7-9 and TRBJ2-7, with D hard to call. V lost 5 bases, J lost 2 bases, and 16 bases lay in between. The CDR3 consists of 15 residues. CDR1 is SEHNR, CDR2 FQNEAQ, per germline (reference sequence). CDR3 loop: CASSRPLSAPYEQYF. In nucleotides, the CDR3 is TGTGCCAGCAGCCGACCCCTCAGCGCACCCTACGAGCAGTACTTC.

The sample holds many counts of this clonotype. This CDR3 is CAASGLAGVTDTQYF. CDR3 nucleotides: TGTGCCGCTTCGGGACTAGCGGGAGTCACAGATACGCAGTATTTT. The rearrangement links TRBV10-3 to TRBJ2-3; 14 bases fit TRBD2. The CDR3 loop spans 15 amino acids. Germline CDR1 reads ENHRY; CDR2 reads SYGVKD. V lost 11 bases and J lost 2; bases outside the gene matches: 6.

This chain uses TRBV3-1 with TRBJ2-1; 9 bases map to TRBD2. This CDR3 is 15 amino acids long. CDR1 is LGHDT and CDR2 is YNNKEL in the germline V gene (reference sequence). V was pared by 2 bases and J by 8 bases, with 7 bases of the junction left unmatched. The CDR3 coding sequence is TGTGCCAGCAGCCAACAAGCGGGAGGTTGGGATGAGCAGTTCTTC. Residues: CASSQQAGGWDEQFF.

Concerning this clonotype: A junction end diverges from the germline sequence, so it may reflect a read error. This chain joins TRBV20-1 and TRBJ1-5; tentatively, D is TRBD1 (5 bases). The CDR3 length is 12 residues. Germline V CDR1 and CDR2: DFQATT, SNEGSKA (reference sequence). In DNA form, the CDR3 reads TGTGGTAGGGGTTTCGGCAATCAGCCCCAGCATTTT. Its translation is CGRGFGNQPQHF.

This clonotype was seen at least ten times. This sequence joins TRBV11-3 and TRBJ1-3; D not resolved. The V end lost 7 bases, the J end lost 0 bases, and 19 bases lay between the germline ends. CDR3 length equals 17 residues. Germline loops: CDR1 SGHNT, CDR2 YENEEA. The CDR3 loop is CASTKTDGGNSGNTIYF. CDR3 sequence (DNA): TGTGCCAGCACCAAAACCGACGGAGGCAACTCTGGAAACACCATATATTTT.

This clonotype was observed at least ten times. This chain uses TRBV6-1 with TRBJ2-1; D might be TRBD1 or TRBD2, each matching 5 bases. The CDR3 has 13 amino acids. V was shortened by 5 bases and J by 9 bases, with 14 bases between the two germline ends. The V gene's germline CDR1 is MNHNS and CDR2 SASEGT. The CDR3 is CASSSQDSGEQFF. In DNA form, the CDR3 reads TGTGCCAGCAGTTCTCAAGACAGCGGTGAGCAGTTCTTC.

This clonotype was seen repeatedly, ten times or more. The CDR3 DNA reads as TGTGCCAGCAGGAGGGCACCCACAGATACGCAGTATTTT. Translation: CASRRAPTDTQYF. The chain has TRBV7-3 and TRBJ2-3; perhaps TRBD2 as D (5 bases). V lost 6 bases and J lost 2, with 9 bases in between. Germline V gene lookup returns CDR1 SGHTA and CDR2 FQGTGA. This CDR3 has 13 amino acids.

This clonotype has at least ten counts. V and J are TRBV6-1 and TRBJ1-2; 9 nucleotides agree with TRBD1. The germline V gene encodes CDR1 MNHNS and CDR2 SASEGT. The CDR3 is 14 residues long. Trimming took 6 bases from V and 4 from J; bases not matched to a gene: 6. The CDR3 DNA reads TGTGCCAGCAGCCGGACAGGGGTGGGCTATGGCTACACCTTC. This gives the protein CASSRTGVGYGYTF.

This clonotype has ten or more counts. The CDR3 sequence is CATSRDLAGARNLMNTEAFF. The CDR3 nucleotides read TGTGCCACCAGCAGAGATCTGGCAGGGGCCCGCAATCTGATGAACACTGAAGCTTTCTTT. The chain is built from TRBV15 and TRBJ1-1, with D perhaps TRBD1 (6 bases). CDR3 length equals 20 residues. Germline values: CDR1 LNHNV, CDR2 YYDKDF (reference sequence). Trimming left V 0 bases short and J 0 bases short, with 23 bases between. Full variable domain (rest looked up from reference TRBV15 and TRBJ1-1): DAMVIQNPRYQVTQFGKPVTLSCSQTLNHNVMYWYQQKSSQAPKLLFHYYDKDFNNEADTPDNFQSRRPNTSFCFLDIRSPGLGDTAMYLCATSRDLAGARNLMNTEAFFGQGTRLTVV.

This clonotype has ten or more counts. This chain joins TRBV28 and TRBJ1-2; TRBD1 matches at 9 bases. The J segment lost 2 bases and the V segment lost 2 bases, leaving 6 bases of the junction unmatched. The CDR3 length is 16 residues. The germline V gene has CDR1 MDHEN and CDR2 SYDVKM. CDR3 DNA sequence: TGTGCCAGCAGTTTAGAGGGAGACAGGGGGAACTATGGCTACACCTTC. Encoded protein: CASSLEGDRGNYGYTF.

This clonotype was picked up many times. The chain uses TRBV5-6 and TRBJ1-6; D not resolved. CDR1 SGHDT and CDR2 YYEEEE come from the germline V gene. Trimming took off 5 bases at V and 6 bases at J, with 18 bases between the two ends. This CDR3 comprises 16 residues. The CDR3 DNA follows: TGTGCCAGCAGTCCAAGCCGTCGGCCTAGTAATTCACCCCTCCACTTT. Translation gives CASSPSRRPSNSPLHF.

In this sample, this clonotype turned up a few times. V is TRBV30 and J is TRBJ1-5; 7 positions match TRBD1. Germline CDR1 GTSNPN, CDR2 SVGIG (reference sequence). The CDR3 runs 13 residues. Trimming removed 5 bases from V and 5 bases from J; junction bases left unmatched: 6. The CDR3 nucleotides read TGTGCCTGGTCCGGGACAGAGTATCAGCCCCAGCATTTT. Residues: CAWSGTEYQPQHF. Variable domain in full (rest from reference TRBV30 and TRBJ1-5): SQTIHQWPATLVQPVGSPLSLECTVEGTSNPNLYWYRQAAGRGLQLLFYSVGIGQISSEVPQNLSASRPQDRQFILSSKKLLLSDSGFYLCAWSGTEYQPQHFGDGTRLSIL.

This clonotype showed up just a few times. V and J are TRBV10-3 and TRBJ1-3; D is uncertain. This CDR3 has 13 residues. The germline CDR1 and CDR2 sequences are ENHRY and SYGVKD. V was shortened by 2 bases and J by 4 bases, with 6 bases between the two germline ends. CDR3 region: CAISETAGNTIYF. CDR3 coding DNA: TGTGCCATCAGTGAGACCGCGGGAAACACCATATATTTT.

This clonotype came up many times. This rearrangement joins TRBV10-3 to TRBJ1-5, with D perhaps TRBD1 (6 bases). V lost 2 bases and J 3 bases, leaving 8 bases between the germline ends. This CDR3 contains 14 residues. CDR1 is ENHRY and CDR2 is SYGVKD in the germline V gene. CDR3 region: CAISERDNNQPQHF. CDR3 in DNA: TGTGCCATCAGTGAGCGGGACAACAATCAGCCCCAGCATTTT.

This clonotype was detected ten times or more. This chain uses TRBV7-9 with TRBJ2-1; 11 positions agree with TRBD2. CDR1 is SEHNR and CDR2 is FQNEAQ in the germline V gene (reference sequence). The CDR3 consists of 17 residues. V was clipped by 0 bases and J by 1 base; unmatched bases: 2. CDR3 region: CASSLALAGVSYNEQFF. CDR3 bases: TGTGCCAGCAGCTTAGCACTAGCGGGAGTTTCCTACAATGAGCAGTTCTTC.

This clonotype was observed at least ten times. The chain has TRBV5-6 and TRBJ1-4; D not certain. Germline V gives CDR1 SGHDT, CDR2 YYEEEE. This CDR3 contains 14 residues. V was clipped by 3 bases and J by 7 bases, with 13 bases between them. As DNA, the CDR3 is TGTGCCAGCAGCTGGACTTCTACCCCTGAAAAACTGTTTTTT. It encodes CASSWTSTPEKLFF.

This clonotype was detected ten times or more. This sequence joins TRBV11-3 and TRBJ2-3, with a tentative D call TRBD2 (5 bases). V was cut by 7 bases and J by 0 bases, with 17 bases left in between. CDR3 length: 16 amino acids. CDR1 is SGHNT and CDR2 is YENEEA in the germline V gene. CDR3 sequence reads: CASTLEGEASTDTQYF. The CDR3 nucleotides read TGTGCCAGCACCCTTGAGGGAGAAGCTAGCACAGATACGCAGTATTTT. Full variable domain (outside the CDR3, taken from reference TRBV11-3 and TRBJ2-3): EAGVVQSPRYKIIEKKQPVAFWCNPISGHNTLYWYLQNLGQGPELLIRYENEEAVDDSQLPKDRFSAERLKGVDSTLKIQPAELGDSAVYLCASTLEGEASTDTQYFGPGTRLTVL.

To note about this clonotype: A much bigger clone sits one base away, suggesting this may be a read error. The chain recombines TRBV11-2 with TRBJ2-7; 8 bases line up with TRBD2. V lost 4 bases, J lost 5 bases, and 13 bases stayed unmatched. Germline V CDR1 and CDR2: SGHAT, FQNNGV. The CDR3 sequence is 16 residues long. CDR3 sequence: CASSSTSESLWHEQYF. CDR3 DNA: TGTGCCAGCAGCTCGACTAGCGAGAGTTTATGGCACGAGCAGTACTTC.

This clonotype was recorded many times. The V call is TRBV11-2, the J call TRBJ2-7; D unclear. The germline V gene has CDR1 SGHAT and CDR2 FQNNGV. The CDR3 runs to 12 residues. V dropped 1 base and J dropped 5 bases, with 6 bases sitting between them. CDR3 protein: CASSLASNEQYF. The CDR3 bases are TGTGCCAGCAGCTTAGCTTCAAACGAGCAGTACTTC.

This clonotype was found a few times. V is TRBV12-3 or TRBV12-4 and J is TRBJ2-1; no clear D gene. The CDR3 covers 13 residues. With 3 bases removed from V and 4 bases from J, the gap between germline ends came to 7 bases. CDR3 nucleotides: TGTGCCAGCAGTTTTTACACGTACAATGAGCAGTTCTTC. Protein product: CASSFYTYNEQFF.

The chain couples TRBV5-1 to TRBJ2-1, with 8 bases aligning to TRBD2. The CDR3 runs 14 residues. V was clipped by 8 bases and J by 7 bases; unmatched bases: 11. Germline V gene lookup returns CDR1 SGHRS and CDR2 YFSETQ. The CDR3 spells CASISGTGGNEQFF. The CDR3 DNA is TGCGCCAGTATTAGCGGGACGGGGGGGAATGAGCAGTTCTTC.

There are a few counts of this clonotype. J is TRBJ2-5 and V is TRBV10-1, with a possible D match to TRBD2 (5 bases). With 3 bases removed from V and 4 bases from J, the gap between germline ends came to 9 bases. The CDR3 has 13 amino acids. Germline assignment: CDR1 WNHNN and CDR2 SYGVQD (reference sequence). In DNA, the CDR3 is TGCGCCAGCAGTGATCGGGGTGGAGAGACCCAGTACTTC. Translating it yields CASSDRGGETQYF.

Only a few counts were recorded for this clonotype. The rearrangement uses TRBV19 and TRBJ2-2, with 9 bases lining up with TRBD2. Germline V gene lookup returns CDR1 LNHDA and CDR2 SQIVND (reference sequence). The CDR3 sequence is 17 residues long. V was pared by 5 bases and J by 3 bases, with 10 bases of the junction left unmatched. The CDR3 sequence is CASSEGGAGGDTGELFF. In nucleotides, the CDR3 is TGTGCCAGTAGTGAAGGAGGAGCGGGAGGCGACACCGGGGAGCTGTTTTTT.

This clonotype was seen at least ten times. The genes are TRBV11-3 and TRBJ2-7; D may be TRBD2 (6 bases). The CDR3 is 16 amino acids. V lost 5 bases, J lost 3 bases, and 20 bases lay in between. CDR1 and CDR2 from the germline V gene are SGHNT and YENEEA. CDR3 coding DNA: TGTGCCAGCAGCCCAGGGACTCCACTCGTTGTCTACGAGCAGTACTTC. Its translation is CASSPGTPLVVYEQYF.

The rearrangement joins TRBV24-1 to TRBJ2-3; 7 positions agree with TRBD2. The CDR3 has 16 amino acids. Germline-derived CDR1 and CDR2 are KGHDR and SFDVKD. The J segment lost 4 bases and the V segment lost 4 bases, leaving 10 bases of the junction unmatched. CDR3 nucleotide sequence: TGTGCCACCAGTGAATTCGGGGGAGGGCCCGCAGATACGCAGTATTTT. Amino acids: CATSEFGGGPADTQYF.

The chain employs TRBV20-1 and TRBJ1-6, with a possible D match to TRBD1 (5 bases). Trimming took 3 bases from V and 0 from J, leaving 12 bases between them. This CDR3 contains 16 residues. Germline V gene lookup returns CDR1 DFQATT and CDR2 SNEGSKA (reference sequence). CDR3 nucleotide sequence: TGCAGTGCTAGGGTCCGGGGACGCTCCTATAATTCACCCCTCCACTTT. This translates into CSARVRGRSYNSPLHF.